Shown below are 10 T cell receptor beta chains from a single sample sequenced in a study of T-cell memory formation after mild COVID-19. In TCRdb, the 5' RACE reads were re-called with MiXCR into one record per CDR3 protein. The repertoire consists of about 200,000 distinct CDR3 sequences, with 9.5% occurring once and the leading ten covering 3.5% to 4%. Material: PBMCs or a T cell subset sorted from them (not recorded which). The receptors shown here come from a man in his late teens or twenties who had mild COVID-19 (a few samples of this study predate the infection). Cell type and time point are not known.

This clonotype showed up many times. The chain carries TRBV7-2 and TRBJ2-7; D gene uncertain. The V and J ends lost 5 bases and 2 bases respectively, with 10 bases between them. CDR1 SGHTA and CDR2 FQGNSA come from the germline V gene. The length of the CDR3 is 13 residues. The CDR3 is CASSQDLAYEQYV. Written as DNA, the CDR3 is TGTGCCAGCAGCCAGGACCTAGCCTACGAGCAGTACGTC.

This clonotype was counted between two and nine times. The chain is built from TRBV29-1 and TRBJ2-3; a weak D match, TRBD2 (7 bases). CDR1 is SQVTM and CDR2 is ANQGSEA in the germline V gene. Trimming left V 4 bases short and J 4 bases short, with 18 bases between. The CDR3 contains 15 residues. This CDR3 reads CSVARVGGAADTQYF. The CDR3 DNA follows: TGCAGCGTTGCCCGCGTGGGGGGGGCCGCAGATACGCAGTATTTT.

This clonotype occurred a few times. The CDR3 region has the DNA TGTGCCAGCAGCTTCCCGGGACTAGCAGGCAATGAGCAGTTCTTC. It specifies CASSFPGLAGNEQFF. The V and J genes are TRBV7-8 and TRBJ2-1; 9 bases align to TRBD2. From germline, CDR1 is SGHVS and CDR2 FQNEAQ. The CDR3 loop spans 15 amino acids. With V trimmed by 3 bases and J by 6 bases, 6 bases remained unmatched.

The V and J genes are TRBV7-6 and TRBJ1-4; D unclear. Between the trimmed V and J ends, which lost 2 bases and 8 bases, there was a span of 9 bases. The germline V gene has CDR1 SGHVS and CDR2 FNYEAQ. The CDR3 loop spans 13 amino acids. The CDR3 sequence is CASSLHELEKLFF. The CDR3 DNA reads as TGTGCCAGCAGCTTACATGAATTGGAAAAACTGTTTTTT.

This clonotype was seen only a few times. The chain carries TRBV2 and TRBJ2-3; the match to TRBD1 covers 10 bases. Trimming took 7 bases from V and 6 from J; bases not matched to a gene: 10. CDR1 is SNHLY and CDR2 is FYNNEI in the germline V gene. This CDR3 spans 15 amino acids. The CDR3: CASNIRDRGSDTQYF. CDR3 nucleotide sequence: TGTGCCAGCAATATCCGGGACAGGGGATCCGATACGCAGTATTTT. Full variable domain (remainder filled in from reference TRBV2 and TRBJ2-3): EPEVTQTPSHQVTQMGQEVILRCVPISNHLYFYWYRQILGQKVEFLVSFYNNEISEKSEIFDDQFSVERPDGSNFTLKIRSTKLEDSAMYFCASNIRDRGSDTQYFGPGTRLTVL.

The chain uses TRBV27 and TRBJ2-5; D is possibly TRBD1 (6 bases). This CDR3 is built from 13 residues. V lost 3 bases to trimming and J lost 4 bases, with 9 bases between them. In germline, CDR1 is MNHEY, CDR2 SMNVEV (reference sequence). CDR3 nucleotide sequence: TGTGCCAGCAGTTTCGACAGGATAGAGACCCAGTACTTC. The encoded protein is CASSFDRIETQYF.

This chain uses TRBV12-3 or TRBV12-4 with TRBJ2-1, with 7 bases fitting TRBD2. Germline trimming cut 5 bases from V and 6 bases from J; bases unmatched to any gene: 10. This CDR3 spans 15 amino acids. This CDR3 reads CASSLGGSTSNEQFF. The CDR3, as DNA: TGTGCCAGCAGTCTGGGGGGGTCTACGAGCAATGAGCAGTTCTTC.

This chain uses TRBV5-1 with TRBJ2-7; 9 nucleotides match TRBD1. Unmatched junction bases numbered 7, after V lost 0 bases and J lost 6 bases. CDR3 size: 15 residues. Germline V gene sequence: CDR1 SGHRS, CDR2 YFSETQ. The CDR3 sequence: CASSLAVDRGFEQYF. CDR3 sequence (DNA): TGCGCCAGCAGCTTGGCCGTGGACAGGGGTTTCGAGCAGTACTTC.

The chain recombines TRBV20-1 with TRBJ2-3; the match to TRBD2 covers 8 bases. There are 12 residues in the CDR3. Looked up from germline, CDR1 is DFQATT and CDR2 is SNEGSKA (reference sequence). The CDR3 DNA sequence: TGCAGCGGCGGGGGGTCGGGGGATACGCAGTATTTT. Protein sequence: CSGGGSGDTQYF.

This clonotype was seen a few times. The gene calls are TRBV2 and TRBJ2-2; D not resolved. Germline CDR1 reads SNHLY; CDR2 reads FYNNEI. The CDR3 is 14 amino acids. Deletions cut 7 bases from V and 1 base from J, with 10 bases between. CDR3 in DNA: TGTGCCAGCACCGTGAGTAGGAACACCGGGGAGCTGTTTTTT. Residues: CASTVSRNTGELFF. Combining the CDR3 with reference TRBV2 and TRBJ2-2 gives the whole variable domain EPEVTQTPSHQVTQMGQEVILRCVPISNHLYFYWYRQILGQKVEFLVSFYNNEISEKSEIFDDQFSVERPDGSNFTLKIRSTKLEDSAMYFCASTVSRNTGELFFGEGSRLTVL.